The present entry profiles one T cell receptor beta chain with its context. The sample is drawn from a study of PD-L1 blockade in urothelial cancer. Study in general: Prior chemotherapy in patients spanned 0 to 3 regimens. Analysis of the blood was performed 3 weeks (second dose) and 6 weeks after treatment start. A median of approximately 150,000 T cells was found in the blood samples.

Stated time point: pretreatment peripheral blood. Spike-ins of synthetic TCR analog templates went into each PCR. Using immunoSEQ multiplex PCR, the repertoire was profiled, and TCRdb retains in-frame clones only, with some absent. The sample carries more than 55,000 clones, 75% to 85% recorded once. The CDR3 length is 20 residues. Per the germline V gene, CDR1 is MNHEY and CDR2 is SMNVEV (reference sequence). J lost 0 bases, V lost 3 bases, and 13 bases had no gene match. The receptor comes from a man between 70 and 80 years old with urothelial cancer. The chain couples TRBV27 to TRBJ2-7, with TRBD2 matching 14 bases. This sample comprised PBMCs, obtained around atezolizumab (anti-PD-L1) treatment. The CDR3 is CASSFGFSGTSGRASYEQYF. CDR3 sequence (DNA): TGTGCCAGCAGTTTTGGTTTCTCCGGGACTAGCGGGAGAGCCTCCTACGAGCAGTACTTC.